These T cell receptor beta chains were read from a single sample in a study of blood T cell repertoires in COVID-19. Data came from immunoSEQ multiplex PCR; TCRdb stores just in-frame clones and leaves some out. The sample lists roughly 52,000 clones, around nine tenths occurring once. The sequenced sample was peripheral blood. These TCRs come from a man aged 45-65 years with acute or convalescent COVID-19. Both conserved end residues are part of each CDR3. Size values are once, few and many counts, or a class for expanded clones, and some rows have none.

once	TRBV28	TRBJ1-4	CASRQGTDNEKLFF
once	TRBV29-1	TRBJ2-7	CSVEGRGDRGGEQYF
-	TRBV30	TRBJ1-1	CAWSPQMGTGGAEAFF
-	TRBV3-1/TRBV3-2	TRBJ2-2	CASSHDRAPNTGELFF
-	TRBV18	TRBJ2-3	CASSLTGTYPQGPQYF
-	TRBV11-2	TRBJ1-4	CASSIKPGQGGEKLFF
-	TRBV5-1	TRBJ2-3	CASSLSGQGYTDTQYF
-	TRBV28	TRBJ2-2	CASSLLAGGRSGELFF
-	TRBV10-2	TRBJ1-5	CASSEYPGSNQPQHF
-	TRBV6-1	TRBJ1-2	CASSEGRADLYGYTF
-	TRBV5-4	TRBJ2-2	CASSLRVTGELFF
few	TRBV2	TRBJ2-7	CASSESRGNSYEQYF
-	TRBV27	TRBJ1-2	CASSLGGGGGYGYTF
-	TRBV3-1/TRBV3-2	TRBJ2-1	CASSQGWGGPLSSYNEQFF
once	TRBV6-5	TRBJ1-6	CATGDRARGLHF
-	TRBV19	TRBJ1-6	CASSIRTKLRGQGSSPLHF
-	TRBV5-1	TRBJ2-2	CASSLGPSGRAPGELFF
-	TRBV27	TRBJ2-1	CASSLVASASYNEQFF
-	TRBV4-1	TRBJ2-7	CASARGADGYEQYF
-	TRBV6-5	TRBJ2-6	CASSYTVTSGANVLTF
-	TRBV10-3	TRBJ2-1	CAISAGTTVYEQFF
-	TRBV5-6	TRBJ2-1	CASSLDVGSSYNEQFF
-	TRBV15	TRBJ2-3	CATSRDPRLAGITDTQYF
-	TRBV6-5	TRBJ2-7	CASSSRQGWYEQYF
-	TRBV5-4	TRBJ1-4	CASSLKGQGGEKLFF
-	TRBV7-3	TRBJ2-1	CASSLRQARGGRTYNEQFF
few	TRBV19	TRBJ1-6	CASTNSFNSPLHF